The rows below give T cell receptor beta chains drawn from one sample of a study of TIL therapy for anti-PD-1-resistant metastatic lung cancer. Clones were sequenced by immunoSEQ multiplex PCR, and TCRdb holds only the in-frame ones, with some missing. The sample records tens of thousands of clones, approximately 83% being singletons. The sample here was blood, taken at baseline. The receptors derive from a person aged 25-85 years with non-small cell lung cancer. CDR3s include the opening cysteine and the closing phenylalanine or tryptophan. D genes are given only for firm matches. Size values are once, few and many counts, or a class for expanded clones, and some rows have none.

V gene: TRBV5-6; J gene: TRBJ2-1; clone size: once; D gene: NA; CDR3 protein: CASSRTDNEQFF; CDR3 DNA: TGTGCCAGCAGCCGTACCGACAATGAGCAGTTCTTC
V gene: TRBV28; J gene: TRBJ1-5; clone size: NA; D gene: NA; CDR3 protein: CASSFQGHQPQHF; CDR3 DNA: TGTGCCAGCAGTTTTCAGGGGCATCAGCCCCAGCATTTT
V gene: TRBV7-2; J gene: TRBJ2-7; clone size: NA; D gene: TRBD2; CDR3 protein: CASRTSGSSYEQYF; CDR3 DNA: TGTGCCAGCAGAACTAGCGGCAGCTCCTACGAGCAGTACTTC
V gene: TRBV6-5; J gene: TRBJ2-3; clone size: NA; D gene: TRBD2; CDR3 protein: CASRDPGGSTDTQYF; CDR3 DNA: TGTGCCAGCCGAGACCCGGGGGGATCCACAGATACGCAGTATTTT
V gene: TRBV7-6; J gene: TRBJ2-5; clone size: NA; D gene: NA; CDR3 protein: CASSSAQGSQETQYF; CDR3 DNA: TGTGCCAGCAGCTCGGCCCAGGGGTCTCAAGAGACCCAGTACTTC
V gene: TRBV7-2; J gene: TRBJ1-2; clone size: NA; D gene: NA; CDR3 protein: CASSLGVSGSDGYTF; CDR3 DNA: TGTGCCAGCAGCTTAGGGGTCTCGGGGAGCGACGGCTACACCTTC
V gene: TRBV6-4; J gene: TRBJ2-3; clone size: once; D gene: TRBD2; CDR3 protein: CASSDSLAGTDTQYF; CDR3 DNA: TGTGCCAGCAGTGACTCACTAGCGGGCACAGATACGCAGTATTTT
V gene: TRBV9; J gene: TRBJ2-5; clone size: NA; D gene: TRBD1; CDR3 protein: CASSDGTGMWETQYF; CDR3 DNA: TGTGCCAGCAGCGATGGGACAGGGATGTGGGAGACCCAGTACTTC
V gene: TRBV7-2; J gene: TRBJ2-6; clone size: once; D gene: NA; CDR3 protein: CASSQGPKASGANVLTF; CDR3 DNA: TGTGCCAGCAGCCAGGGACCGAAAGCCTCTGGGGCCAACGTCCTGACTTTC
V gene: TRBV19; J gene: TRBJ2-7; clone size: NA; D gene: TRBD2; CDR3 protein: CASSTLLAGEPYEQYF; CDR3 DNA: TGTGCCAGTAGTACATTACTAGCGGGAGAACCCTACGAGCAGTACTTC
V gene: TRBV12-2; J gene: TRBJ1-2; clone size: NA; D gene: NA; CDR3 protein: CASRSKVQAYGYTF; CDR3 DNA: TGTGCAAGTCGTTCAAAGGTCCAGGCCTATGGCTACACCTTC
V gene: TRBV30; J gene: TRBJ1-5; clone size: NA; D gene: NA; CDR3 protein: CAWSLGRQEGFYGNQPQHF; CDR3 DNA: TGTGCCTGGAGTTTGGGCCGGCAGGAAGGTTTTTATGGCAATCAGCCCCAGCATTTT
V gene: TRBV6-5; J gene: TRBJ2-1; clone size: NA; D gene: TRBD2; CDR3 protein: CASRRHGRPYNEQFF; CDR3 DNA: TGTGCCAGCCGCCGACACGGGAGGCCATACAATGAGCAGTTCTTC
V gene: TRBV10-3; J gene: TRBJ1-5; clone size: NA; D gene: TRBD1; CDR3 protein: CAISGTGGDQPQHF; CDR3 DNA: TGTGCCATCAGCGGGACAGGGGGCGATCAGCCCCAGCATTTT
V gene: TRBV10-3; J gene: TRBJ2-3; clone size: NA; D gene: NA; CDR3 protein: CAISEVGRSGTDTQYF; CDR3 DNA: TGTGCCATCAGTGAGGTTGGCAGATCAGGGACAGATACGCAGTATTTT
V gene: TRBV12-1; J gene: TRBJ2-3; clone size: once; D gene: NA; CDR3 protein: CASSVRVDTQYF; CDR3 DNA: TGTGCCAGCAGCGTCAGGGTTGATACGCAGTATTTT
V gene: TRBV28; J gene: TRBJ1-5; clone size: NA; D gene: NA; CDR3 protein: CASRAGILHQPQHF; CDR3 DNA: TGTGCCAGCAGGGCCGGGATCCTCCATCAGCCCCAGCATTTT
V gene: TRBV5-1; J gene: TRBJ1-3; clone size: NA; D gene: TRBD1; CDR3 protein: CASSPELWTGPGNTIYF; CDR3 DNA: TGCGCCAGCAGCCCCGAATTGTGGACAGGCCCTGGAAACACCATATATTTT
V gene: TRBV3-1/TRBV3-2; J gene: TRBJ2-7; clone size: NA; D gene: TRBD2; CDR3 protein: CASSRTSGSVNEQYF; CDR3 DNA: TGTGCCAGCAGCCGGACTAGCGGGAGTGTGAACGAGCAGTACTTC
V gene: TRBV6-5; J gene: TRBJ1-5; clone size: few; D gene: NA; CDR3 protein: CASSSTDSNQPQHF; CDR3 DNA: TGTGCCAGCAGTTCGACAGATAGCAATCAGCCCCAGCATTTT
V gene: TRBV4-1; J gene: TRBJ2-7; clone size: NA; D gene: NA; CDR3 protein: CASRSGGPTNEQYF; CDR3 DNA: TGCGCCAGCAGGTCAGGAGGGCCCACTAACGAGCAGTACTTC
V gene: TRBV24-1; J gene: TRBJ2-1; clone size: NA; D gene: TRBD1; CDR3 protein: CATSDPGQGTGNEQFF; CDR3 DNA: TGTGCCACCAGTGACCCGGGACAGGGAACAGGGAATGAGCAGTTCTTC
V gene: TRBV6-5; J gene: TRBJ2-1; clone size: NA; D gene: NA; CDR3 protein: CASSQAEHNEQFF; CDR3 DNA: TGTGCCAGCAGTCAGGCGGAACACAATGAGCAGTTCTTC
V gene: TRBV4-3; J gene: TRBJ1-1; clone size: NA; D gene: NA; CDR3 protein: CASSQALANTEAFF; CDR3 DNA: TGCGCCAGCAGCCAAGCGTTGGCGAACACTGAAGCTTTCTTT
V gene: TRBV6-1; J gene: TRBJ1-5; clone size: NA; D gene: NA; CDR3 protein: CASSEPFGTSNQPQHF; CDR3 DNA: TGTGCCAGCAGTGAACCCTTTGGCACTAGCAATCAGCCCCAGCATTTT
V gene: TRBV27; J gene: TRBJ1-4; clone size: NA; D gene: NA; CDR3 protein: CASGHLRDSDEKLFF; CDR3 DNA: TGTGCCAGCGGCCACCTCCGAGACAGCGATGAAAAACTGTTTTTT
V gene: TRBV3-1/TRBV3-2; J gene: TRBJ2-1; clone size: once; D gene: NA; CDR3 protein: CASSQDGGSSSEQFF; CDR3 DNA: TGTGCCAGCAGCCAAGATGGTGGGAGCTCTAGTGAGCAGTTCTTC
V gene: TRBV5-4; J gene: TRBJ1-2; clone size: NA; D gene: TRBD1; CDR3 protein: CASSYSTGTGVSYGYTF; CDR3 DNA: TGTGCCAGCAGTTATTCCACCGGCACAGGGGTTAGCTATGGCTACACCTTC
V gene: TRBV7-2; J gene: TRBJ1-1; clone size: NA; D gene: TRBD1; CDR3 protein: CASSLVRDSMSEAFF; CDR3 DNA: TGTGCCAGCAGCTTAGTTCGGGACAGCATGAGTGAAGCTTTCTTT
V gene: TRBV18; J gene: TRBJ2-3; clone size: NA; D gene: TRBD1; CDR3 protein: CASSHERDRRDTQYF; CDR3 DNA: TGTGCCAGCTCACATGAAAGGGACAGAAGAGATACGCAGTATTTT
V gene: TRBV29-1; J gene: TRBJ2-1; clone size: NA; D gene: NA; CDR3 protein: CSVEGTWDEQFF; CDR3 DNA: TGCAGCGTTGAAGGAACGTGGGATGAGCAGTTCTTC
V gene: TRBV11-2; J gene: TRBJ2-2; clone size: NA; D gene: TRBD1; CDR3 protein: CASSLWTGDTGELFF; CDR3 DNA: TGTGCCAGCAGCCTTTGGACAGGGGACACCGGGGAGCTGTTTTTT
V gene: TRBV7-8; J gene: TRBJ2-7; clone size: NA; D gene: TRBD1; CDR3 protein: CASTPRTGGYEQYF; CDR3 DNA: TGTGCCAGCACCCCCCGGACAGGGGGCTACGAGCAGTACTTC
V gene: TRBV28; J gene: TRBJ2-7; clone size: NA; D gene: NA; CDR3 protein: CASLTTNDGYSSYEQYF; CDR3 DNA: TGTGCCAGCCTAACAACCAATGACGGCTACAGCTCCTACGAGCAGTACTTC
V gene: TRBV2; J gene: TRBJ2-5; clone size: NA; D gene: TRBD2; CDR3 protein: CASSREREGPETQYF; CDR3 DNA: TGTGCCAGCAGTCGGGAGCGGGAGGGCCCTGAGACCCAGTACTTC
V gene: TRBV5-5; J gene: TRBJ2-5; clone size: NA; D gene: TRBD1; CDR3 protein: CATGPGQVHSLGETQYF; CDR3 DNA: TGTGCCACCGGCCCAGGACAGGTCCACTCTTTGGGGGAGACCCAGTACTTC
V gene: TRBV19; J gene: TRBJ1-3; clone size: NA; D gene: NA; CDR3 protein: CASTGSSGNTIYF; CDR3 DNA: TGTGCCAGTACCGGGAGCTCTGGAAACACCATATATTTT
V gene: TRBV19; J gene: TRBJ2-5; clone size: NA; D gene: TRBD2; CDR3 protein: CASSRLAGGPSRQETQYF; CDR3 DNA: TGTGCCAGTAGCCGACTAGCGGGAGGGCCCTCGAGGCAAGAGACCCAGTACTTC
V gene: TRBV20-1; J gene: TRBJ2-4; clone size: NA; D gene: NA; CDR3 protein: CSASEGGGAKNIQYF; CDR3 DNA: TGCAGTGCTAGTGAAGGGGGGGGAGCCAAAAACATTCAGTACTTC
V gene: TRBV4-3; J gene: TRBJ2-2; clone size: NA; D gene: NA; CDR3 protein: CASSQEATTNTGELFF; CDR3 DNA: TGCGCCAGCAGCCAAGAAGCCACCACGAACACCGGGGAGCTGTTTTTT
V gene: TRBV7-8; J gene: TRBJ2-5; clone size: NA; D gene: NA; CDR3 protein: CASSSGRDGETQYF; CDR3 DNA: TGTGCCAGCAGCTCGGGGCGGGATGGGGAGACCCAGTACTTC
V gene: TRBV28; J gene: TRBJ2-7; clone size: once; D gene: TRBD2; CDR3 protein: CASSLSGGQREQYF; CDR3 DNA: TGTGCCAGCAGTTTATCGGGGGGGCAGAGGGAGCAGTACTTC